The 22 T cell receptor beta chains below come from one sample, sequenced in a study of blood T cells in healthy people across ages. Primers used in a second PCR of about 7 to 12 cycles were a sample-barcoded 5' primer and a J-beta primer mix. TCRdb reanalysed the 5' RACE reads using MiXCR and keeps one entry per CDR3 protein. This sample has roughly 730,000 distinct CDR3 sequences; around three fifths occur once, and the top ten carry roughly 24%. The sequencing sample was made of blood. These receptors originate from a man aged 40-49 years in good health.

In its sample, this clonotype was seen a few times. The chain links TRBV12-3 or TRBV12-4 to TRBJ1-2, with a possible D match to TRBD1 (6 bases). This CDR3 has 14 amino acids. V was clipped by 6 bases and J by 3 bases, with 14 bases between them. CDR3 in amino acids: CASSYQQGHYGYTF. Written as DNA, the CDR3 is TGTGCCAGCAGCTACCAACAGGGCCACTATGGCTACACCTTC.

As for this clonotype: A read error may account for a junction end that differs from germline. The V gene is TRBV14, the J gene TRBJ2-5; D is perhaps TRBD1 or TRBD2 (5 bases each). The assigned J gene may be wrong: the sequence end matches TRBJ2-7 better. CDR3 size: 17 residues. CDR1 is SGHDN and CDR2 is FVKESK in the germline V gene. In DNA form, the CDR3 reads TGTGCCAGTAGCCAAGGCCCCGGGACCCAGTTTCGCTACGAGCAGTACTTC. This codes for CASSQGPGTQFRYEQYF.

The chain employs TRBV3-1 and TRBJ2-1; TRBD2 might be the D (6 bases). This CDR3 region has 16 residues. Germline V gene lookup returns CDR1 LGHDT and CDR2 YNNKEL (reference sequence). With 3 bases removed from V and 6 bases from J, the gap between germline ends came to 18 bases. The CDR3 bases are TGTGCCAGCAGCCATTCGGTCGGGGGAGCGGGCAATGAGCAGTTCTTC. It encodes CASSHSVGGAGNEQFF.

This clonotype was recorded a few times. The chain joins TRBV24-1 to TRBJ2-7, with 8 bases lining up with TRBD1. Germline lookup yields CDR1 KGHDR and CDR2 SFDVKD. The J segment lost 4 bases and the V segment lost 8 bases, leaving 6 bases of the junction unmatched. This CDR3 has 13 residues. CDR3 DNA sequence: TGTGCCACCAACAGGGGGTCGGGTTACGAGCAGTACTTC. Its translation is CATNRGSGYEQYF.

V and J are TRBV20-1 and TRBJ2-1, with D tentatively TRBD1 (6 bases). The CDR3 is 12 amino acids. The germline V gene has CDR1 DFQATT and CDR2 SNEGSKA (reference sequence). Trimming took 6 bases from V and 15 from J, leaving 21 bases between them. CDR3 sequence: CSAAGATPNPFF. Here the CDR3 DNA reads TGCAGTGCGGCAGGGGCGACGCCAAACCCGTTCTTC.

This chain connects TRBV6-4 to TRBJ2-3, with 13 bases aligning to TRBD2. Germline assignment: CDR1 MRHNA and CDR2 SNTAGT. The CDR3 is made up of 16 amino acids. Losses at the gene ends were 5 bases for V and 4 bases for J; bases not matched to a gene: 6. Here the CDR3 DNA reads TGTGCCAGCAGTCCGACTGGACTAGCGGGAGCAGATACGCAGTATTTT. Translation gives CASSPTGLAGADTQYF.

The V call is TRBV29-1, the J call TRBJ2-3; D gene uncertain. Germline V gene sequence: CDR1 SQVTM, CDR2 ANQGSEA. V was shortened by 4 bases and J by 4 bases, with 6 bases between the two germline ends. The CDR3 totals 11 residues. CDR3 sequence: CSVGTADTQYF. CDR3 in DNA: TGCAGCGTTGGGACGGCAGATACGCAGTATTTT.

V is TRBV6-2 or TRBV6-3 and J is TRBJ2-1; D uncertain. The V end lost 3 bases, the J end lost 10 bases, and 7 bases lay between the germline ends. This CDR3 spans 11 amino acids. Germline CDR1 and CDR2: MNHEY and SVGEGT. The CDR3 loop reads CASSYLWEQFF. The CDR3 DNA follows: TGTGCCAGCAGTTATTTATGGGAGCAGTTCTTC.

This clonotype was detected only a few times. The chain couples TRBV29-1 to TRBJ2-7; a weak D match, TRBD1 (5 bases). This CDR3 comprises 15 residues. Trimming left V 3 bases short and J 1 base short, with 16 bases between. Germline lookup yields CDR1 SQVTM and CDR2 ANQGSEA. CDR3 sequence (DNA): TGCAGCGTTGAGGAAAAGACAGCTTTGTCCTACGAGCAGTACTTC. It yields the protein CSVEEKTALSYEQYF.

The chain uses TRBV6-6 and TRBJ2-7; 8 bases are a match to TRBD1. Gene TRBJ2-5 matches the end of the DNA better, so the J call may be wrong. The CDR3 is 16 amino acids. Germline V gene sequence: CDR1 MNHNY, CDR2 SVGAGI (reference sequence). This CDR3 reads CASTRGTGVLRETQYF. DNA for the CDR3: TGTGCCAGCACCAGGGGGACAGGTGTATTGCGAGAGACCCAGTACTTC.

The chain is built from TRBV28 and TRBJ2-1; 10 bases fit TRBD2. Germline trimming cut 6 bases from V and 7 bases from J; bases unmatched to any gene: 6. The CDR3 contains 14 residues. Germline values: CDR1 MDHEN, CDR2 SYDVKM. CDR3 sequence: CASRTLLAGNEQFF. The CDR3 DNA sequence: TGTGCCAGCAGAACATTACTAGCGGGGAATGAGCAGTTCTTC.

The rearrangement links TRBV28 to TRBJ2-5, with D perhaps TRBD2 (7 bases). This CDR3 contains 15 residues. The V gene lost 3 bases and the J gene lost 5 bases, with 16 bases spanning the gap. Germline CDR1 and CDR2: MDHEN and SYDVKM. CDR3 bases: TGTGCCAGCAGTTTCATCGGGGGGCGGGGGGAGACCCAGTACTTC. It encodes CASSFIGGRGETQYF. Combining the CDR3 with reference TRBV28 and TRBJ2-5 gives the whole variable domain DVKVTQSSRYLVKRTGEKVFLECVQDMDHENMFWYRQDPGLGLRLIYFSYDVKMKEKGDIPEGYSVSREKKERFSLILESASTNQTSMYLCASSFIGGRGETQYFGPGTRLLVL.

This chain links TRBV29-1 with TRBJ2-3; possible D gene TRBD2, 6 bases. V gave up 5 bases and J gave up 4 bases, with 25 bases separating them. From germline, CDR1 is SQVTM and CDR2 ANQGSEA. The CDR3 runs to 17 residues. This CDR3 is CSVPGTSPTRFPDTQYF. The DNA of the CDR3 is TGCAGCGTTCCAGGGACCAGTCCGACTAGATTCCCAGATACGCAGTATTTT.

In its sample, this clonotype was seen a few times. V usage is TRBV6-5 and J usage is TRBJ1-2; D is undetermined. Trimming cost V 5 bases and J 2 bases, with 6 bases left between them. This CDR3 spans 12 amino acids. CDR1 is MNHEY and CDR2 is SVGAGI in the germline V gene. Here the CDR3 DNA reads TGTGCCAGCAGTAGTAACAACTATGGCTACACCTTC. This encodes CASSSNNYGYTF.

The rearrangement uses TRBV20-1 and TRBJ2-1, with 9 bases identical to TRBD2. In germline, CDR1 is DFQATT, CDR2 SNEGSKA (reference sequence). The CDR3 contains 16 residues. The V gene end was trimmed by 5 bases and the J gene end by 0 bases; junction bases not matched to a gene: 8. The CDR3 DNA is TGCAGTGCTCCGCAGCGGGAGGCCACCTCCTACAATGAGCAGTTCTTC. Its translation: CSAPQREATSYNEQFF.

The J gene is TRBJ1-4, the V gene TRBV3-1, with a tentative D call TRBD1 (5 bases). CDR3 length equals 15 residues. Germline CDR1 reads LGHDT; CDR2 reads YNNKEL (reference sequence). The ends were cut back, 4 bases at V and 7 bases at J, with 16 bases in the middle. CDR3 region: CASSPGQGLVEKLFF. Written as DNA, the CDR3 is TGTGCCAGCAGCCCTGGACAAGGTTTGGTTGAAAAACTGTTTTTT.

This clonotype was counted between two and nine times. This chain joins TRBV6-1 and TRBJ2-7, with TRBD1 matching 9 bases. V lost 8 bases to trimming and J lost 0 bases; unmatched junction nucleotides: 14. Germline assignment: CDR1 MNHNS and CDR2 SASEGT. This CDR3 comprises 17 residues. The CDR3, as DNA: TGTGCCAGCGGAGGACAGGGGTCGAAAAAAAACTCCTACGAGCAGTACTTC. Its translation: CASGGQGSKKNSYEQYF.

The chain carries TRBV29-1 and TRBJ1-1; D uncertain. The CDR3 totals 14 residues. Germline-derived CDR1 and CDR2 are SQVTM and ANQGSEA. V was pared by 6 bases and J by 0 bases, with 14 bases between. This chain's CDR3 is CSVVPGIMNTEAFF. CDR3 DNA: TGCAGCGTAGTACCTGGGATAATGAACACTGAAGCTTTCTTT.

This chain uses TRBV12-3 or TRBV12-4 with TRBJ1-4, with 9 bases matching TRBD1. V lost 6 bases, J lost 6 bases, and 8 bases stayed unmatched. The CDR3 runs to 15 residues. The CDR3 reads CASSYTTGGDEKLFF. CDR3 DNA sequence: TGTGCCAGCAGCTACACGACAGGGGGTGATGAAAAACTGTTTTTT.

This rearrangement joins TRBV29-1 to TRBJ2-1; 7 bases line up with TRBD2. V lost 2 bases, J lost 8 bases, and 18 bases stayed unmatched. Looked up from germline, CDR1 is SQVTM and CDR2 is ANQGSEA. This CDR3 is 17 amino acids long. The CDR3 DNA follows: TGCAGCGTTGAAACGTATCCGGGACTAAAGGTCGTCGATGAGCAGTTCTTC. Protein product: CSVETYPGLKVVDEQFF.

The chain carries TRBV2 and TRBJ2-1; TRBD2 aligns across 10 bases. The CDR3 is 16 residues long. CDR1 and CDR2 from the germline V gene are SNHLY and FYNNEI. With V trimmed by 7 bases and J by 0 bases, 6 bases remained unmatched. This CDR3 is CASTPGLASSYNEQFF. The CDR3 region has the DNA TGTGCCAGCACCCCGGGACTAGCGTCCTCCTACAATGAGCAGTTCTTC.

This chain links TRBV10-3 with TRBJ1-2, with TRBD1 as a possible D gene (6 bases). The CDR3 totals 15 residues. Deletions cut 3 bases from V and 5 bases from J, with 16 bases between. Germline CDR1 is ENHRY and CDR2 is SYGVKD. In DNA, the CDR3 is TGTGCCATCAGTGATGTCAGGGGTAGGATTTATGGCTACACCTTC. Amino acid sequence: CAISDVRGRIYGYTF.